This entry lists 27 T cell receptor beta chains sequenced from one sample in a study of shared clonotypes between healthy human individuals. CD45RO-negative, CCR7-positively selected cells formed the naive CD8 fraction, excluding terminally differentiated effector memory CD45RA+ cells. Sequencing used immunoSEQ multiplex PCR; TCRdb keeps in-frame clones, though not all of them. The table records about 2.2 million clones, 85% to 95% of them present only once. The sequencing input was naive CD8+ T cells from PBMCs. Source of these receptors: a man between 18 and 35 years old in good health. Some clones in this sample may be carry-over from other donors' samples.

The V call is TRBV30, the J call TRBJ2-7, with no clear D. Germline values: CDR1 GTSNPN, CDR2 SVGIG (reference sequence). V was trimmed by 0 bases and J by 3 bases, leaving 12 bases between them. The CDR3 is 14 residues long. CDR3 bases: TGTGCCTGGAGTGTAGGTGATCTTCGCTACGAGCAGTACTTC. Amino acids: CAWSVGDLRYEQYF.

V and J are TRBV9 and TRBJ1-2, with D perhaps TRBD1 (6 bases). CDR3 length equals 15 residues. Trimming left V 3 bases short and J 8 bases short, with 20 bases between. CDR1 and CDR2 from the germline V gene are SGDLS and YYNGEE. The CDR3 loop is CASSARAAGVEGYTF. For the CDR3, the DNA is TGTGCCAGCAGCGCGAGAGCTGCAGGGGTTGAGGGCTACACCTTC.

This clone turned up a few times. The rearrangement uses TRBV9 and TRBJ1-2; no clear D gene. V lost 4 bases and J 3 bases, leaving 13 bases between the germline ends. Germline values: CDR1 SGDLS, CDR2 YYNGEE. The CDR3 runs to 14 residues. CDR3 coding DNA: TGTGCCAGCAGCCCCGAATCCGGCCACTATGGCTACACCTTC. This translates into CASSPESGHYGYTF.

The genes are TRBV29-1 and TRBJ1-3; D unclear. Trimming removed 4 bases at V and 6 bases at J, with 10 bases between. The CDR3 consists of 12 residues. Germline CDR1 SQVTM, CDR2 ANQGSEA. The CDR3 sequence is CSVGQTLNTIYF. The CDR3 nucleotides are TGCAGCGTTGGGCAGACTTTAAACACCATATATTTT.

The chain combines TRBV10-3 with TRBJ1-2; TRBD1 is a possible D gene (5 bases). This CDR3 is 19 amino acids long. V shed 3 bases and J shed 7 bases, with 30 bases lying between them. Per the germline V gene, CDR1 is ENHRY and CDR2 is SYGVKD. CDR3 in amino acids: CAISDPARTGPIWDCGYTF. As DNA, the CDR3 is TGTGCCATCAGTGACCCCGCCCGGACTGGACCAATTTGGGACTGTGGCTACACCTTC.

The chain couples TRBV7-2 to TRBJ2-5; 14 bases match TRBD2. The CDR3 totals 18 residues. V was pared by 1 base and J by 3 bases, with 7 bases of the junction left unmatched. Germline V gene sequence: CDR1 SGHTA, CDR2 FQGNSA. In DNA form, the CDR3 reads TGTGCCAGCAGCTTAGTCAGACTAGCGGGAGGGCCAGAAGAGACCCAGTACTTC. This sequence encodes CASSLVRLAGGPEETQYF.

V gene TRBV11-2 combines with J gene TRBJ1-6, with 8 bases identical to TRBD1. This CDR3 region has 16 residues. V lost 3 bases, J lost 10 bases, and 11 bases stayed unmatched. Germline assignment: CDR1 SGHAT and CDR2 FQNNGV. Here the CDR3 reads CASSFLSRTGRSPLHF. The CDR3 DNA follows: TGTGCCAGCAGCTTCCTAAGTAGGACAGGGCGCTCACCCCTCCACTTT.

The rearrangement uses TRBV5-1 and TRBJ1-6; 10 nucleotides agree with TRBD1. The trim removed 0 bases at V and 9 bases at J, leaving 6 bases unmatched. This CDR3 spans 16 amino acids. Germline CDR1 reads SGHRS; CDR2 reads YFSETQ. The CDR3 is CASSLEGQGIRSPLHF. Written as DNA, the CDR3 is TGCGCCAGCAGCTTGGAGGGACAGGGGATACGTTCACCCCTCCACTTT.

The chain links TRBV27 to TRBJ2-1, with a possible D match to TRBD1 (6 bases). The CDR3 is 16 residues long. Germline loops: CDR1 MNHEY, CDR2 SMNVEV (reference sequence). V lost 0 bases and J lost 4, with 13 bases in between. In nucleotides, the CDR3 is TGTGCCAGCAGTTTATCAGCAGGGGCCAATTACAATGAGCAGTTCTTC. Amino acids: CASSLSAGANYNEQFF.

The chain is built from TRBV27 and TRBJ2-2; TRBD2 might be the D (5 bases). Deletions cut 6 bases from V and 5 bases from J, with 10 bases between. The CDR3 is made up of 13 amino acids. Germline CDR1 reads MNHEY; CDR2 reads SMNVEV (reference sequence). CDR3 DNA: TGTGCCAGCAGACCACTAGAGACCGGGGAGCTGTTTTTT. This codes for CASRPLETGELFF.

The rearrangement joins TRBV5-5 to TRBJ2-2, with 8 bases matching TRBD1. Germline V gene data show CDR1 as SGHKS and CDR2 as YYEKEE (reference sequence). This CDR3 contains 15 residues. The V segment lost 0 bases and the J segment 3 bases; nucleotides outside the gene matches: 1. The CDR3 reads CASSLDRGYTGELFF. DNA for the CDR3: TGTGCCAGCAGCTTGGACAGGGGGTACACCGGGGAGCTGTTTTTT.

This sequence joins TRBV7-9 and TRBJ1-2, with D tentatively TRBD1 (5 bases). The V gene lost 5 bases and the J gene lost 8 bases, with 24 bases spanning the gap. From germline, CDR1 is SEHNR and CDR2 FQNEAQ (reference sequence). The CDR3 spans 16 residues. The CDR3 is CASSPWGSGSVSGYTF. For the CDR3, the DNA is TGTGCCAGCAGCCCATGGGGGAGCGGGTCTGTGAGCGGCTACACCTTC.

This chain uses TRBV7-9 with TRBJ2-3; D is perhaps TRBD1 (6 bases). V lost 5 bases, J lost 0 bases, and 12 bases lay in between. This CDR3 has 15 residues. Germline-derived CDR1 and CDR2 are SEHNR and FQNEAQ (reference sequence). CDR3 sequence (DNA): TGTGCCAGCAGCCCAATGGGGGCTAGCACAGATACGCAGTATTTT. Amino acids: CASSPMGASTDTQYF.

The V gene is TRBV7-9, the J gene TRBJ1-3; possible D gene TRBD1, 5 bases. CDR1 is SEHNR, CDR2 FQNEAQ, per germline (reference sequence). This CDR3 spans 16 amino acids. The V gene lost 3 bases and the J gene lost 7 bases, with 19 bases spanning the gap. CDR3 sequence: CASSFVTGPGGNTIYF. CDR3 bases: TGTGCCAGCAGCTTTGTCACGGGACCAGGCGGGAACACCATATATTTT.

The chain combines TRBV28 with TRBJ1-1; no clear D. This CDR3 spans 15 amino acids. Germline V lookup: CDR1 MDHEN, CDR2 SYDVKM. Trimming took off 5 bases at V and 1 base at J, with 14 bases between the two ends. In DNA form, the CDR3 reads TGTGCCAGCAGTCCTGCAGGACCGGGGAACACTGAAGCTTTCTTT. It encodes CASSPAGPGNTEAFF.

Concerning this clone itself: Other DNA sequences in this sample translate to the same CDR3. This chain joins TRBV9 and TRBJ2-5; D is unresolved. Trimming removed 0 bases from V and 5 bases from J, with 8 bases in between. Germline V gives CDR1 SGDLS, CDR2 YYNGEE. The CDR3 is made up of 13 amino acids. In nucleotides, the CDR3 is TGTGCCAGCAGCGTAGGCAGTGGGGAGACCCAGTACTTC. Protein: CASSVGSGETQYF.

This clone showed up just once. CDR3 amino acids: CASSLSDFTTGELFF. CDR3 bases: TGTGCCAGCAGTTTATCGGACTTTACGACCGGGGAGCTGTTTTTT. The chain combines TRBV28 with TRBJ2-2; TRBD2 is a possible D gene (5 bases). The CDR3 has 15 amino acids. Trimming cost V 1 base and J 5 bases, with 11 bases left between them. CDR1 and CDR2 from the germline V gene are MDHEN and SYDVKM.

The V call is TRBV5-6, the J call TRBJ2-3; D might be TRBD1 (5 bases). V lost 4 bases to trimming and J lost 0 bases, with 12 bases between them. Germline lookup yields CDR1 SGHDT and CDR2 YYEEEE. The CDR3 consists of 15 residues. The CDR3 region has the DNA TGTGCCAGCAGCCTAGGGGTGACTAGCACAGATACGCAGTATTTT. It codes for CASSLGVTSTDTQYF.

The count of this clone is one. The chain employs TRBV18 and TRBJ2-5; 8 bases agree with TRBD2. CDR3 length: 20 amino acids. CDR1 and CDR2 (germline): KGHSH, LQKENI. The V and J ends lost 0 bases and 5 bases, in that order; junction bases with no gene match: 20. For the CDR3, the DNA is TGTGCCAGCTCACCACCGTTCAGGTCGGGAGGGCCTATTTCTCCGGAGACCCAGTACTTC. This sequence encodes CASSPPFRSGGPISPETQYF.

The J gene is TRBJ2-2, the V gene TRBV27; weak D call: TRBD2 (5 bases). The CDR3 is made up of 14 amino acids. The germline CDR1 and CDR2 sequences are MNHEY and SMNVEV (reference sequence). The V gene lost 8 bases and the J gene lost 3 bases, with 13 bases spanning the gap. DNA of the CDR3: TGTGCCAGCGGCACTAGTACGGACACCGGGGAGCTGTTTTTT. Translation: CASGTSTDTGELFF.

This chain's CDR3 is CASSYGQGAYTGELFF. The CDR3, as DNA: TGCGCCAGCAGCTACGGACAGGGGGCTTACACCGGGGAGCTGTTTTTT. The J gene is TRBJ2-2, the V gene TRBV5-1, with 11 bases fitting TRBD1. This CDR3 region has 16 residues. Trimming cost V 3 bases and J 3 bases; bases outside gene matches: 4. CDR1 and CDR2 (germline): SGHRS, YFSETQ.

This chain joins TRBV2 and TRBJ2-1; D is ambiguous. Trimming shortened V by 2 bases and J by 6 bases, and 5 bases separated the two germline ends. CDR1 and CDR2 (germline): SNHLY, FYNNEI. CDR3 length: 12 amino acids. CDR3: CASSEIGNEQFF. The DNA of the CDR3 is TGTGCCAGCAGTGAAATTGGCAATGAGCAGTTCTTC.

This rearrangement joins TRBV7-8 to TRBJ2-7, with TRBD1 matching 9 bases. The germline V gene encodes CDR1 SGHVS and CDR2 FQNEAQ. CDR3 size: 15 residues. J was trimmed by 3 bases and V by 4 bases; bases with no gene match: 7. CDR3 sequence reads: CASSSRDRAHYEQYF. CDR3 coding DNA: TGTGCCAGCAGCTCCAGGGACAGGGCTCACTACGAGCAGTACTTC. Using reference TRBV7-8 and TRBJ2-7 for the parts outside the CDR3, the full variable domain is GAGVSQSPRYKVAKRGQDVALRCDPISGHVSLFWYQQALGQGPEFLTYFQNEAQLDKSGLPSDRFFAERPEGSVSTLKIQRTQQEDSAVYLCASSSRDRAHYEQYFGPGTRLTVT.

A remark on this clone: This sample also contains other DNA sequences that code for the same CDR3. The V gene is TRBV9, the J gene TRBJ2-1; no firm D call. The germline gives CDR1 SGDLS, CDR2 YYNGEE. There are 12 residues in the CDR3. Trimming pared 0 bases from V and 8 bases from J, leaving 6 bases between. The CDR3 sequence: CASSVAGDEQFF. The CDR3 nucleotides read TGTGCCAGCAGCGTAGCCGGAGATGAGCAGTTCTTC.

This CDR3 reads CAFLDRRYNEQFF. CDR3 sequence (DNA): TGTGCCTTTTTGGACCGGCGGTACAATGAGCAGTTCTTC. The gene calls are TRBV30 and TRBJ2-1; no firm D call. Trimming pared 7 bases from V and 4 bases from J, leaving 14 bases between. The CDR3 totals 13 residues. Germline CDR1 GTSNPN, CDR2 SVGIG (reference sequence).

The rearrangement uses TRBV13 and TRBJ2-5, with D possibly matching TRBD2 (6 bases). The V gene lost 5 bases and the J gene lost 2 bases, with 12 bases spanning the gap. The CDR3 runs 14 residues. The V gene's germline CDR1 is PRHDT and CDR2 FYEKMQ (reference sequence). CDR3 sequence: CASSPGRRQETQYF. DNA for the CDR3: TGTGCCAGCAGCCCAGGGAGGCGGCAAGAGACCCAGTACTTC. The full variable domain, with the rest looked up from reference TRBV13 and TRBJ2-5, is AAGVIQSPRHLIKEKRETATLKCYPIPRHDTVYWYQQGPGQDPQFLISFYEKMQSDKGSIPDRFSAQQFSDYHSELNMSSLELGDSALYFCASSPGRRQETQYFGPGTRLLVL.

V gene TRBV6-5 combines with J gene TRBJ1-1, with a weak D call TRBD1 (6 bases). Trimming pared 8 bases from V and 1 base from J, leaving 11 bases between. The CDR3 extends over 13 amino acids. Germline V CDR1 and CDR2: MNHEY, SVGAGI. CDR3 DNA sequence: TGTGCCAGCGGGGGCCCGGGGAACACTGAAGCTTTCTTT. Protein sequence: CASGGPGNTEAFF.